A selection of T cell receptor beta chains follows, all from one sample in a study of control samples from healthy donors and cancer patients. The repertoire was sequenced with immunoSEQ multiplex PCR; TCRdb's copy has only in-frame clones and lacks some. This sample carries about 230,000 clones, 82% of them seen once, and the ten largest clones take 13%. The material sequenced was PBMCs. The receptors come from an older woman with lung cancer. Each CDR3 is given with its conserved first and last residue. A D gene is named only where the DNA matches it firmly. Rows may omit the clone size; those that give it use once, few, many or a size class.

j_call,clone_size,v_call,d_call,cdr3_nt,cdr3_aa
TRBJ2-3,few,TRBV5-1,-,TGCGCCAGCAGCTTGGAAGGCTCCTTCACAGATACGCAGTATTTT,CASSLEGSFTDTQYF
TRBJ1-5,-,TRBV5-1,TRBD1,TGCGCCAGCAGCTTGAGTGGACAGGGGGCCCAGCCCCAGCATTTT,CASSLSGQGAQPQHF
TRBJ2-3,-,TRBV9,TRBD2,TGTGCCAGCAGCGCTAGCGGGGGGGCCTCCTTTAGCACAGATACGCAGTATTTT,CASSASGGASFSTDTQYF
TRBJ1-4,-,TRBV2,-,TGTGCCAGCAGGAAGACAGGTAGAGATGAAAAACTGTTTTTT,CASRKTGRDEKLFF
TRBJ2-5,once,TRBV12-3/TRBV12-4,-,TGTGCCAGCAGTCTAATGGGGGAGACCCAGTACTTC,CASSLMGETQYF
TRBJ1-4,-,TRBV6-5,-,TGTGCCAGCAGTTACCCAAAGGTTGCGGCTGAAAAACTGTTTTTT,CASSYPKVAAEKLFF
TRBJ2-2,few,TRBV6-1,-,TGTGCCAGCAGTGAAGAACCTCATCTCGGCGGGGAGCTGTTTTTT,CASSEEPHLGGELFF
TRBJ1-2,-,TRBV28,-,TGTGCCAGCATCATTGGGGGACATCCGGAGGATGGCTACACCTTC,CASIIGGHPEDGYTF
TRBJ2-3,-,TRBV6-6,TRBD2,TGTGCCAGTCTAAGCGGGAGCGTAACAGATACGCAGTATTTT,CASLSGSVTDTQYF
TRBJ1-6,-,TRBV3-1/TRBV3-2,-,TGTGCCAGCAGCCAAGATAATCATCAATCACCCCTCCACTTT,CASSQDNHQSPLHF
TRBJ1-1,few,TRBV28,-,TGTGCCAGCAGTTTTGACAGGAGAACTTCACGAACTGAAGCTTTCTTT,CASSFDRRTSRTEAFF
TRBJ1-1,-,TRBV23-1,-,TGCGCCAGCAGTCAATCCCAGAACACTGAAGCTTTCTTT,CASSQSQNTEAFF
TRBJ1-5,-,TRBV10-3,-,TGTGCCAGCAAACCTGGGACGGAAGAAAATCAGCCCCAGCATTTT,CASKPGTEENQPQHF
TRBJ2-7,-,TRBV6-1,TRBD2,TGTGCCAGCAGTGAGGGAGGGCCGCACTACGAGCAGTACTTC,CASSEGGPHYEQYF
TRBJ1-2,-,TRBV24-1,-,TGTGCCACCAGTGATACCGGGACGGGAGTCTATGGCTACACCTTC,CATSDTGTGVYGYTF
TRBJ2-3,-,TRBV28,-,TGTGCCAGCAGTCCTGTCGGCGGGGCGGGCACAGATACGCAGTATTTT,CASSPVGGAGTDTQYF
TRBJ1-5,few,TRBV18,-,TGTGCCAGCTCACGGAACAATCAGCCCCAGCATTTT,CASSRNNQPQHF
TRBJ1-1,-,TRBV7-8,-,TGTGCCAGCAGCTTAAACGGCAGGGTAGGAACTGAAGCTTTCTTT,CASSLNGRVGTEAFF